These 14 T cell receptor beta chains share one sample of origin, sequenced in a study of CD8 T cells in ankylosing spondylitis. TCRdb reprocessed the 5' RACE reads with MiXCR, giving one entry per CDR3 protein. The sample yields some 840,000 distinct CDR3 sequences, 10% to 15% seen once. Study findings and constraints: Seemingly distinctive of ankylosing spondylitis blood was a TCR beta motif formed by eight highly homologous variants.

No antigens are known for them. Sequenced material: blood, either unsorted or a sorted T cell fraction (not recorded which). The receptors come from a male donor with ankylosing spondylitis.

A few counts support this clonotype. The chain recombines TRBV4-2 with TRBJ2-1; D is possibly TRBD2 (6 bases). From germline, CDR1 is LGHNA and CDR2 YNFKEQ. This CDR3 is 14 amino acids long. V lost 1 base to trimming and J lost 8 bases, with 12 bases between them. In DNA, the CDR3 is TGTGCCAGCAGCCAAGCGGGAGTCCAAGATGAGCAGTTCTTC. This gives the protein CASSQAGVQDEQFF.

The chain joins TRBV29-1 to TRBJ1-1; D is possibly TRBD1 (6 bases). The CDR3 is 12 residues long. CDR1 SQVTM and CDR2 ANQGSEA come from the germline V gene. V lost 6 bases to trimming and J lost 7 bases, with 15 bases between them. CDR3 nucleotides: TGCAGCGTAGGGGGACTATACGTTGAAGCTTTCTTT. It yields the protein CSVGGLYVEAFF.

The table lists this clonotype with a few counts. The chain links TRBV5-5 to TRBJ1-5; no reliable D call. The length of the CDR3 is 13 residues. The V end lost 2 bases, the J end lost 9 bases, and 12 bases lay between the germline ends. The germline V gene has CDR1 SGHKS and CDR2 YYEKEE (reference sequence). CDR3 residues: CASSLGPRTPQHF. CDR3 DNA sequence: TGTGCCAGCAGCTTAGGCCCTAGGACGCCCCAGCATTTT.

This clonotype was observed at least ten times. The chain joins TRBV7-9 to TRBJ2-3; D may be TRBD1 (5 bases). The V and J ends lost 2 bases and 6 bases respectively, with 12 bases between them. This CDR3 is 14 amino acids long. Germline loops: CDR1 SEHNR, CDR2 FQNEAQ (reference sequence). The CDR3 loop is CASSLSLGRDTQYF. The CDR3 bases are TGTGCCAGCAGCTTATCTCTGGGGCGGGATACGCAGTATTTT.

This clonotype was recorded a few times. The chain joins TRBV6-5 to TRBJ1-6; D unresolved. V lost 5 bases and J lost 8, with 7 bases in between. CDR1 MNHEY and CDR2 SVGAGI come from the germline V gene. The CDR3 is made up of 12 amino acids. CDR3 coding DNA: TGTGCCAGCAGTCGGGTGGATTCACCCCTCCACTTT. It specifies CASSRVDSPLHF.

This chain links TRBV7-9 with TRBJ2-1; TRBD2 matches 13 bases. J was trimmed by 6 bases and V by 4 bases; bases with no gene match: 6. The CDR3 has 16 residues. Germline CDR1 reads SEHNR; CDR2 reads FQNEAQ (reference sequence). The CDR3 DNA is TGTGCCAGCAGCTCGGCCACTAGCGGGAGGGCCAATGAGCAGTTCTTC. Translated, it gives CASSSATSGRANEQFF.

This clonotype came up many times. V is TRBV6-6 and J is TRBJ1-2; 9 bases line up with TRBD1. The germline CDR1 and CDR2 sequences are MNHNY and SVGAGI (reference sequence). The CDR3 extends over 13 amino acids. V lost 7 bases to trimming and J lost 5 bases; unmatched junction nucleotides: 5. The CDR3 nucleotides are TGTGCCAGCAAACCCGGGACAGGGTATGGCTACACCTTC. This gives the protein CASKPGTGYGYTF.

This clonotype came up many times. The V call is TRBV5-5, the J call TRBJ1-5, with D maybe TRBD1 (5 bases). The CDR3 loop spans 14 amino acids. Germline-derived CDR1 and CDR2 are SGHKS and YYEKEE (reference sequence). Trimming took off 1 base at V and 7 bases at J, with 12 bases between the two ends. In DNA form, the CDR3 reads TGTGCCAGCAGCTTGTCGCCTGGGGGGCAGCCCCAGCATTTT. As protein: CASSLSPGGQPQHF.

There are a few counts of this clonotype. This chain joins TRBV5-1 and TRBJ2-7, with 10 bases that match TRBD2. The ends lost 4 bases at V and 3 bases at J; junction bases unmatched: 7. Germline V gene data show CDR1 as SGHRS and CDR2 as YFSETQ. This CDR3 region has 15 residues. CDR3 protein: CASSPQVAGGYEQYF. The CDR3 region has the DNA TGCGCCAGCAGCCCCCAGGTAGCGGGAGGCTACGAGCAGTACTTC.

The sample holds a few counts of this clonotype. V and J are TRBV7-8 and TRBJ1-2; D ambiguous. The germline V gene encodes CDR1 SGHVS and CDR2 FQNEAQ. CDR3 length: 15 residues. V lost 1 base and J lost 6, with 15 bases in between. CDR3 protein: CASSLGWGRTNGYTF. CDR3 DNA sequence: TGTGCCAGCAGCTTAGGGTGGGGAAGAACGAATGGCTACACCTTC. Based on the CDR3 plus reference TRBV7-8 and TRBJ1-2, the full variable domain is GAGVSQSPRYKVAKRGQDVALRCDPISGHVSLFWYQQALGQGPEFLTYFQNEAQLDKSGLPSDRFFAERPEGSVSTLKIQRTQQEDSAVYLCASSLGWGRTNGYTFGSGTRLTVV.

This clonotype showed up just a few times. V is TRBV6-4 and J is TRBJ2-1; perhaps D is TRBD1 or TRBD2 (5 bases each). V shed 3 bases and J shed 1 base, with 10 bases lying between them. The length of the CDR3 is 15 residues. Per germline, CDR1 MRHNA and CDR2 SNTAGT. The CDR3 loop is CASSEGTDSYNEQFF. The CDR3 DNA is TGTGCCAGCAGTGAAGGGACGGATTCCTACAATGAGCAGTTCTTC.

The chain is built from TRBV4-3 and TRBJ2-2; 9 bases map to TRBD1. Germline V gene sequence: CDR1 LGHNA, CDR2 YSLEER. CDR3 size: 17 residues. The V segment lost 4 bases and the J segment 5 bases; nucleotides outside the gene matches: 11. CDR3 in amino acids: CASSRLFGQGQTGELFF. The CDR3 DNA follows: TGCGCCAGCAGCCGCCTCTTCGGACAGGGGCAAACCGGGGAGCTGTTTTTT.

The chain recombines TRBV10-2 with TRBJ2-3; D remains ambiguous. This CDR3 has 12 amino acids. The germline V gene has CDR1 WSHSY and CDR2 SAAADI. The V gene lost 4 bases and the J gene lost 6 bases, with 8 bases spanning the gap. CDR3 in DNA: TGCGCCAGCAGTGGGAACGGGGATACGCAGTATTTT. It encodes CASSGNGDTQYF.

This clonotype was observed a single time. The junction does not match germline at one end; this may be a read error. The chain couples TRBV5-1 to TRBJ2-7; D may be TRBD1 (5 bases). Per the germline V gene, CDR1 is SGHRS and CDR2 is YFSETQ. This CDR3 is built from 15 residues. DNA of the CDR3: TGCGCCAGCAGATTGGTGGGGCAGCTCTCCTACGAGCAGTACTTC. Amino acids: CASRLVGQLSYEQYF. Based on the CDR3 plus reference TRBV5-1 and TRBJ2-7, the full variable domain is KAGVTQTPRYLIKTRGQQVTLSCSPISGHRSVSWYQQTPGQGLQFLFEYFSETQRNKGNFPGRFSGRQFSNSRSEMNVSTLELGDSALYLCASRLVGQLSYEQYFGPGTRLTVT.